This T cell receptor beta chain was retrieved from a study of T cell responses to AZD1222 COVID-19 vaccine. Regarding the study as a whole: Repertoire sampling happened only post peak T cell response.

This clone is a singleton in its sample. What it recognizes is unknown. V lost 2 bases and J 0 bases, leaving 7 bases between the germline ends. CDR3 size: 14 residues. Germline V gene sequence: CDR1 SEHNR, CDR2 FQNEAQ (reference sequence). The table came from immunoSEQ multiplex PCR; TCRdb's copy has only in-frame clones and leaves some out. The repertoire holds roughly 100,000 clones, 70% to 90% seen once, with roughly a sixth in the top ten. The source is an adult in good health. The V and J genes are TRBV7-9 and TRBJ1-2; no definite D call. Sequencing used peripheral blood, obtained on day 0 of AZD1222 vaccination. The CDR3 DNA reads TGTGCCAGCAGCTTACCCGTTCCTAACTATGGCTACACCTTC. Translated: CASSLPVPNYGYTF.